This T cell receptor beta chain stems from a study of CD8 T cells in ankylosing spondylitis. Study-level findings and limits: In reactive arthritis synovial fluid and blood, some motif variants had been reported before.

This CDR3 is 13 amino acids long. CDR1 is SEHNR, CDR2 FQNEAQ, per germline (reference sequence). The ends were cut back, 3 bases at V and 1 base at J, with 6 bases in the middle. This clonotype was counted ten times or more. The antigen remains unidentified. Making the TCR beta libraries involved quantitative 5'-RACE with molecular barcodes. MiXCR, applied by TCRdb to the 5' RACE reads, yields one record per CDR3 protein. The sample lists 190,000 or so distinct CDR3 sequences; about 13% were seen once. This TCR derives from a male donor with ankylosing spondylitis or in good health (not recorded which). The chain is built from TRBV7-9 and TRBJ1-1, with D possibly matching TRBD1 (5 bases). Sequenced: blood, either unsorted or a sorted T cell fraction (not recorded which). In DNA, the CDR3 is TGTGCCAGCAGCTTGGGGCAGAACACTGAAGCTTTCTTT. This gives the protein CASSLGQNTEAFF. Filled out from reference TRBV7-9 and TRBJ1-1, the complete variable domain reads DTGVSQNPRHKITKRGQNVTFRCDPISEHNRLYWYRQTLGQGPEFLTYFQNEAQLEKSRLLSDRFSAERPKGSFSTLEIQRTEQGDSAMYLCASSLGQNTEAFFGQGTRLTVV.